This T cell receptor (beta chain) comes out of a study of lymphopenia after photon versus proton radiotherapy. The germline CDR1 and CDR2 sequences are MDHEN and SYDVKM. The CDR3 consists of 15 residues. Trimming cost V 7 bases and J 0 bases, with 15 bases left between them. Turning to this clone: Its matching antigen is unknown.

Measured with immunoSEQ multiplex PCR; TCRdb has only the in-frame clones, and not every one. The sample holds 37,000 or so clones, roughly 84% seen once. Study findings and constraints: Photon-treated patients lost naive T cells and TCR diversity; proton-treated stayed stable. After the lymphocyte nadir, photon-treated repertoires showed oligoclonal expansion, especially of CD8+ Temra cells. Larger post-nadir TCR diversity loss correlated inversely with survival in deceased patients.

Specimen: peripheral blood, collected from a patient treated with photon-based radiotherapy. V gene TRBV28 combines with J gene TRBJ1-1; D is ambiguous. This clonotype was sampled from a man in his forties or fifties with gastric cancer. The DNA for the CDR3 is TGTGCCAGCACCCCGGGAGGGTTCATGAACACTGAAGCTTTCTTT. Translating gives CASTPGGFMNTEAFF. The complete variable domain, with remaining parts taken from reference TRBV28 and TRBJ1-1, reads DVKVTQSSRYLVKRTGEKVFLECVQDMDHENMFWYRQDPGLGLRLIYFSYDVKMKEKGDIPEGYSVSREKKERFSLILESASTNQTSMYLCASTPGGFMNTEAFFGQGTRLTVV.